This T cell receptor (beta chain) was sequenced in a study of T-cell reconstitution after alpha-beta-depleted transplantation in children. TCRbeta library construction was performed incorporating unique molecular identifiers. One entry per CDR3 protein, called by TCRdb with MiXCR from the PCR reads. The sample shows hundreds of thousands of distinct CDR3 sequences, approximately 12% of them seen only once. This clonotype was counted many times. Germline assignment: CDR1 LNHNV and CDR2 YYDKDF (reference sequence). The CDR3 runs 16 residues. V trimming: 0 bases; J trimming: 7 bases; junction bases outside the gene matches: 3.

The receptor comes from a human donor who donated a stem cell graft to a child with combined immunodeficiency. The V call is TRBV15, the J call TRBJ2-1; the match to TRBD2 covers 13 bases. The sequencing used PBMCs from the stem cell graft donor, collected from the stem cell graft. The CDR3 loop reads CATSRDGLAGANEQFF. The CDR3 DNA sequence: TGTGCCACCAGCAGAGATGGACTAGCGGGAGCTAATGAGCAGTTCTTC.